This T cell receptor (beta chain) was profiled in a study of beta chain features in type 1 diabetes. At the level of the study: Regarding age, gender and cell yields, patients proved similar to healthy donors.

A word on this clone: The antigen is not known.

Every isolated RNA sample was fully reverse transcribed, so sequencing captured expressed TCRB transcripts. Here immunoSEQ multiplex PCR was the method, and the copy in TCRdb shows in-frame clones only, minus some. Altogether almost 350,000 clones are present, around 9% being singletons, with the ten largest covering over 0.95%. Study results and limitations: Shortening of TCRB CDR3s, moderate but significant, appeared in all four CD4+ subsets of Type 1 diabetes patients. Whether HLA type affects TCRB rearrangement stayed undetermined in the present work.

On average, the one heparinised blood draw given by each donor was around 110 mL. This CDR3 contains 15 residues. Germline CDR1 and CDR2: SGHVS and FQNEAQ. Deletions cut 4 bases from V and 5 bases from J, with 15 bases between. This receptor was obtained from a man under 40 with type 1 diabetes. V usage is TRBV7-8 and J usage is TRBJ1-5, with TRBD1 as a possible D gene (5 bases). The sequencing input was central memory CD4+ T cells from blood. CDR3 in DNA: TGTGCCAGCAGCTCAAGCGGGACGGGATATCAGCCCCAGCATTTT. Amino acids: CASSSSGTGYQPQHF.